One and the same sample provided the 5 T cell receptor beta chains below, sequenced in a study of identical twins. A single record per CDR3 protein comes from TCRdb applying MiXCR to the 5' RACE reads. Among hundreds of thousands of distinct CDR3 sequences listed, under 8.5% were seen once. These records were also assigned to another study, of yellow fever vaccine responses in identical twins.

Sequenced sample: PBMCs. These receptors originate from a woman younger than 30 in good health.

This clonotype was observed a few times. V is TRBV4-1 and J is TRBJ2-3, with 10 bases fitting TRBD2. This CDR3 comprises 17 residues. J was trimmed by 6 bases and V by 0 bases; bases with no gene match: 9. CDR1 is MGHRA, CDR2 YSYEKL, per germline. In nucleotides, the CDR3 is TGCGCCAGCAGCCAAGATGTCAGCGGGGGGGTTCTGGATACGCAGTATTTT. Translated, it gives CASSQDVSGGVLDTQYF.

The CDR3 region is CASSFGQENTGELFF. Written as DNA, the CDR3 is TGCGCCAGCAGCTTCGGACAGGAGAACACCGGGGAGCTGTTTTTT. The rearrangement joins TRBV5-1 to TRBJ2-2, with 7 bases lining up with TRBD1. The length of the CDR3 is 15 residues. CDR1 is SGHRS and CDR2 is YFSETQ in the germline V gene. Germline trimming cut 2 bases from V and 1 base from J; bases unmatched to any gene: 2.

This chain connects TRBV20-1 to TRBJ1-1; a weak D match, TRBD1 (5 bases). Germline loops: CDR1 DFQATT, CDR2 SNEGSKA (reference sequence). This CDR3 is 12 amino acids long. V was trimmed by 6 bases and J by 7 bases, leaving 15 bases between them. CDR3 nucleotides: TGCAGTGCGTGGGACGACGAAGGTGAAGCTTTCTTT. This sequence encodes CSAWDDEGEAFF.

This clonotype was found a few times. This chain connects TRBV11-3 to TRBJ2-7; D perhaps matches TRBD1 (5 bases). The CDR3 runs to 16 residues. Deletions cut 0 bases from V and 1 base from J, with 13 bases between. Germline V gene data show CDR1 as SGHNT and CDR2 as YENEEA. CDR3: CASSLDLPGPSYEQYF. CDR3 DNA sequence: TGTGCCAGCAGCTTAGATCTACCAGGGCCTTCCTACGAGCAGTACTTC. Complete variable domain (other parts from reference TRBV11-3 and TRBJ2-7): EAGVVQSPRYKIIEKKQPVAFWCNPISGHNTLYWYLQNLGQGPELLIRYENEEAVDDSQLPKDRFSAERLKGVDSTLKIQPAELGDSAVYLCASSLDLPGPSYEQYFGPGTRLTVT.

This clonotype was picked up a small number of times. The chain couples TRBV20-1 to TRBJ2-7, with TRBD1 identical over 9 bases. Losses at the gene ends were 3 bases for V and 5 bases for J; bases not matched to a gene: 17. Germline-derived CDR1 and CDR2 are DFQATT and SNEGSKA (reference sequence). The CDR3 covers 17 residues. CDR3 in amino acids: CSASFPGQGGNTNEQYF. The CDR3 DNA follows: TGCAGTGCTAGTTTCCCGGGACAGGGAGGAAACACAAACGAGCAGTACTTC.